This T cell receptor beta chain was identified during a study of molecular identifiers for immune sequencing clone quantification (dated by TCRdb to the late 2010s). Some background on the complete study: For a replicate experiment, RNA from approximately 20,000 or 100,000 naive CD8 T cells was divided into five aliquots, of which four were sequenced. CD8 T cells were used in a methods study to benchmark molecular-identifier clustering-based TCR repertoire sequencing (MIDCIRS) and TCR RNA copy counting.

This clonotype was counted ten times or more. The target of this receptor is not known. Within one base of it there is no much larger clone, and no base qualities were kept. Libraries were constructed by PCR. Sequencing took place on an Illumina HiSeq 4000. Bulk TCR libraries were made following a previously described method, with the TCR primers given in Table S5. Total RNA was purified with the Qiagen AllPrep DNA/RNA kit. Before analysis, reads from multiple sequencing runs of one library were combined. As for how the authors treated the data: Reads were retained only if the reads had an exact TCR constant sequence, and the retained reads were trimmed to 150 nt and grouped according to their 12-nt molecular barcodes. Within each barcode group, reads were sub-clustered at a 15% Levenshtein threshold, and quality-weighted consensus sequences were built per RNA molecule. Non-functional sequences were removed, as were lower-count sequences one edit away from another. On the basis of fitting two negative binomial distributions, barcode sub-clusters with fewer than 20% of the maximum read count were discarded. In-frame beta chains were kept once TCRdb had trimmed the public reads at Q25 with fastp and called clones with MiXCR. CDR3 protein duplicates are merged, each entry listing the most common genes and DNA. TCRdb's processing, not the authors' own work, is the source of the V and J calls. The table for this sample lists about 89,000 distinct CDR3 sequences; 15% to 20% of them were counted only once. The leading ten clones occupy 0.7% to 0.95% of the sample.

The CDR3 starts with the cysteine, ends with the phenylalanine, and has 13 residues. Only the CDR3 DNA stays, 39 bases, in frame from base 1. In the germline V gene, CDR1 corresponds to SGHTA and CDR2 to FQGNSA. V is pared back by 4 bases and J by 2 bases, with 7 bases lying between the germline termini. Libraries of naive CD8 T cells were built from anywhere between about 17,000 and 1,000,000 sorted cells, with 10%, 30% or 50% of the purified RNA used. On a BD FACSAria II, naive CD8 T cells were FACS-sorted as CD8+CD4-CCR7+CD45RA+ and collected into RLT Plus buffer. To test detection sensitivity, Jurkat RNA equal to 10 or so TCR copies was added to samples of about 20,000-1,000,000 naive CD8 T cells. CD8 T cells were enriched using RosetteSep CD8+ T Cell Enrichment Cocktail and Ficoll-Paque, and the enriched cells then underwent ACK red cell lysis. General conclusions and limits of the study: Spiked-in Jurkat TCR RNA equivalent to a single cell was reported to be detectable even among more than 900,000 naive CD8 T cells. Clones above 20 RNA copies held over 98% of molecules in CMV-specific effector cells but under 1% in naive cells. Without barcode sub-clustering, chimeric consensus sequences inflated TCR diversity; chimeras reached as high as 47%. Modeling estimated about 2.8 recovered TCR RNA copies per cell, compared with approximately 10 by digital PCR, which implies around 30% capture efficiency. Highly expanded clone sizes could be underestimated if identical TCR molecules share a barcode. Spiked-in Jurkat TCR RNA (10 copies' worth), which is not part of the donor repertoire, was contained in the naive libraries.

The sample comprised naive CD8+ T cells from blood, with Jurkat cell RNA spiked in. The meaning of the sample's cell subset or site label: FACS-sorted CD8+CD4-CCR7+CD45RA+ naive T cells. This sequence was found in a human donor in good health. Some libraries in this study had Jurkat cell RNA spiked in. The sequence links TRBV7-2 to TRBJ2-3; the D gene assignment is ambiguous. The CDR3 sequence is CASSYSTTDTQYF. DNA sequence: TGTGCCAGCAGCTATTCAACCACAGATACGCAGTATTTT.